This T cell receptor beta chain was identified in a study of shared clonotypes between healthy human individuals. Study conclusions and caveats: In several donors, approximately 5% of naive CD4 clonotypes appeared in common. Relative to clonotypes present in all four donors, those not shared had lower generation probabilities.

The repertoire was sequenced with immunoSEQ multiplex PCR; TCRdb's copy has only in-frame clones and lacks some. In the table there are some 2.1 million clones, about 95% of which are singletons. Worth noting for this clone: The antigen remains unidentified.

Naive CD8 cells, CD45RO-negative and positively selected for CCR7, excluded terminally differentiated effector memory CD45RA+ cells. All donors qualified as healthy HIV-negative adults and had experienced no recent acute infections or vaccinations. Sequencing used naive CD8+ T cells sorted from blood. The receptor was isolated from a man younger than 35 in good health.

CDR3 loop: CASSLLTPRGVGELFF. CDR3 nucleotide sequence: TGTGCCAGCAGCTTATTAACTCCCAGAGGGGTCGGGGAGCTGTTTTTT. The rearrangement links TRBV13 to TRBJ2-2; D is tentatively TRBD1 or TRBD2 (5 bases each). Germline V gene data show CDR1 as PRHDT and CDR2 as FYEKMQ (reference sequence). Trimming took off 2 bases at V and 7 bases at J, with 17 bases between the two ends. This CDR3 is built from 16 residues.